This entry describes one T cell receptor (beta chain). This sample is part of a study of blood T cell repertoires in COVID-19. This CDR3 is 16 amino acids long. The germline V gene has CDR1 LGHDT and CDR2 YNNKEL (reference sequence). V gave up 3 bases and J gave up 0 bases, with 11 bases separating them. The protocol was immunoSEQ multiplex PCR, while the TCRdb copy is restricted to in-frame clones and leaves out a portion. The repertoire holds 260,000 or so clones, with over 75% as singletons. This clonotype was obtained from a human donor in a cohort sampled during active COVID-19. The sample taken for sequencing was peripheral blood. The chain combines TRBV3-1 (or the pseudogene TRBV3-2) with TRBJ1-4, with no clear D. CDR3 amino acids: CASSHKGGATNEKLFF. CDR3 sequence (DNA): TGTGCCAGCAGCCACAAAGGCGGGGCAACTAATGAAAAACTGTTTTTT.